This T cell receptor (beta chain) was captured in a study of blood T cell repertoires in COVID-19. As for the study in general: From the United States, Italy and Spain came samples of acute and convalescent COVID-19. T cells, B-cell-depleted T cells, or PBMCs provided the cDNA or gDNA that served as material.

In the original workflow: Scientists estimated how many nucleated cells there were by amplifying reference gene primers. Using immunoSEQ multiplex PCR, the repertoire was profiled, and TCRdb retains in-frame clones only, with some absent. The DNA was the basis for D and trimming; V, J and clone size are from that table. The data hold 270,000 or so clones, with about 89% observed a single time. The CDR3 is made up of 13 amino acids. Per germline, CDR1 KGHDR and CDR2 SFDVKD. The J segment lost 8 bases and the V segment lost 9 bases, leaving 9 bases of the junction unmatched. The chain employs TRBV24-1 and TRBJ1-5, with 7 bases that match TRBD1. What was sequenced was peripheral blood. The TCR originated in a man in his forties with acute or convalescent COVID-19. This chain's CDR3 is CATQDRFEEPQHF. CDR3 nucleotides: TGTGCCACCCAGGACAGGTTCGAGGAGCCCCAGCATTTT.